The present TCR beta chain was sequenced within a study of vaccination and CD4 T cells after COVID-19. Across the study: The authors used overlapping spike peptides from SARS-CoV-2, HCoV-NL63, HCoV-OC43 and HCoV-229E to stimulate cells.

The treatment is: roughly 11-day PBMC culture with coronavirus spike peptide pools or control peptides (ViraFEST assay). First, ViraFEST expanded antigen-specific T cells with peptide pools, and next it sequenced the TCRs. The medium had half its volume replaced with fresh IL-2 medium on days 3 and 7. About this clonotype: Its target is not known.

The Oncomine TCR Beta short-read assay sequenced DNA from cultured CD4+ T cells. TCRdb called the PCR reads again in MiXCR, with one record for every CDR3 protein. The sample consists of some 12,000 distinct CDR3 sequences, less than 50% of them appearing once. Sequencing used CD4+ T cells from blood, cultured in vitro. This sequence was found in a human donor who had recovered from COVID-19.

The CDR3 DNA reads as TGTGCCAGCAGCTTACTCGGGGAGCTGTTTTTT. This encodes CASSLLGELFF. The chain uses TRBV7-8 and TRBJ2-2; no clear D gene. V shed 2 bases and J shed 7 bases, with 2 bases lying between them. CDR3 size: 11 residues. CDR1 is SGHVS, CDR2 FQNEAQ, per germline. The entire variable domain, with the rest obtained from reference TRBV7-8 and TRBJ2-2, is as follows: GAGVSQSPRYKVAKRGQDVALRCDPISGHVSLFWYQQALGQGPEFLTYFQNEAQLDKSGLPSDRFFAERPEGSVSTLKIQRTQQEDSAVYLCASSLLGELFFGEGSRLTVL.